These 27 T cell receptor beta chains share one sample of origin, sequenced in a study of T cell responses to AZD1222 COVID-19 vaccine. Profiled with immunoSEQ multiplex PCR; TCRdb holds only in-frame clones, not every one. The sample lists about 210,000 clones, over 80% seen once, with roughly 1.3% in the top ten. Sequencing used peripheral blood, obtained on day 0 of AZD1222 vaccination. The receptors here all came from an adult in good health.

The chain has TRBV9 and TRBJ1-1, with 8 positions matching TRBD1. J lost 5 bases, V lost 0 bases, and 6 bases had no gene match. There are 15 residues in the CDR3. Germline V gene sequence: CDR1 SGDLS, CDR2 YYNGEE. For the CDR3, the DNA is TGTGCCAGCAGCGTAGCCAACAGGGGGGGGACTGAAGCTTTCTTT. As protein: CASSVANRGGTEAFF.

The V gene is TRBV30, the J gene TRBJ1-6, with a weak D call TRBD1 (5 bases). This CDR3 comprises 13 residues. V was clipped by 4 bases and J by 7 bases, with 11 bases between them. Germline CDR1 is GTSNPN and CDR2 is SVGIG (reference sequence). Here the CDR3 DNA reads TGTGCCTGGACCGGACATACGAATTCACCCCTCCACTTT. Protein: CAWTGHTNSPLHF. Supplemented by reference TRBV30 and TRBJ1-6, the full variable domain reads SQTIHQWPATLVQPVGSPLSLECTVEGTSNPNLYWYRQAAGRGLQLLFYSVGIGQISSEVPQNLSASRPQDRQFILSSKKLLLSDSGFYLCAWTGHTNSPLHFGNGTRLTVT.

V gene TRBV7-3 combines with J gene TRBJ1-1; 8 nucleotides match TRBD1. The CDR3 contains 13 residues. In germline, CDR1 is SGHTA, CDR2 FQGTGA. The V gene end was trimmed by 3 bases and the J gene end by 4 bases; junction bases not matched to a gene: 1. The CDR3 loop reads CASSFQGATEAFF. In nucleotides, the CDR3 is TGTGCCAGCAGCTTCCAGGGGGCCACTGAAGCTTTCTTT.

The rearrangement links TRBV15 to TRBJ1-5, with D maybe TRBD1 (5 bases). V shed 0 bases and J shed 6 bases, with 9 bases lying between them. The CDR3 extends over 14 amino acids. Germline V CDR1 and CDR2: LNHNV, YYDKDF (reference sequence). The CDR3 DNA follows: TGTGCCACCAGCAGAGATCGGGGGGGTCAGCCCCAGCATTTT. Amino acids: CATSRDRGGQPQHF. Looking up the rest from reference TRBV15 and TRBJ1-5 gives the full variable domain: DAMVIQNPRYQVTQFGKPVTLSCSQTLNHNVMYWYQQKSSQAPKLLFHYYDKDFNNEADTPDNFQSRRPNTSFCFLDIRSPGLGDTAMYLCATSRDRGGQPQHFGDGTRLSIL.

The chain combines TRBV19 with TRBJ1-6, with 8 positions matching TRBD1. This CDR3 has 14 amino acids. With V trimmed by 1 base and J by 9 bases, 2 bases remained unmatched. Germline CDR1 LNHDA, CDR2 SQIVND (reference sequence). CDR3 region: CASSIGTGTSPLHF. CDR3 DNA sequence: TGTGCCAGTAGTATAGGGACAGGGACTTCACCCCTCCACTTT.

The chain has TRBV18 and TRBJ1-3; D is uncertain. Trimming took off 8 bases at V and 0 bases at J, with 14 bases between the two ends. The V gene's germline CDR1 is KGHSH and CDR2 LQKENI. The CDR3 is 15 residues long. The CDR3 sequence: CASVTSLNSGNTIYF. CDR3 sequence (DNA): TGTGCCAGCGTCACATCCTTAAACTCTGGAAACACCATATATTTT.

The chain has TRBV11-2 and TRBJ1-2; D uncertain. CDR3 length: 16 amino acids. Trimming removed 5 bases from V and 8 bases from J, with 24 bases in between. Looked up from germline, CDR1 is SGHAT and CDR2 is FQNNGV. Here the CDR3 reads CASSALARQSRRGYTF. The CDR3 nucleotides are TGTGCCAGCAGCGCGCTTGCCCGGCAGTCCCGGCGGGGCTACACCTTC.

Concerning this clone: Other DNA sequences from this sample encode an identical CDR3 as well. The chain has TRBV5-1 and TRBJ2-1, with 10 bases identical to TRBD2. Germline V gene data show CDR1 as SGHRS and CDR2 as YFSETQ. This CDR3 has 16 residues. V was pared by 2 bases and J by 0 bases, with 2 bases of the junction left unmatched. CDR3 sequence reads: CASSFSGGSSYNEQFF. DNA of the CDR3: TGCGCCAGCAGCTTTAGCGGGGGGAGCTCCTACAATGAGCAGTTCTTC.

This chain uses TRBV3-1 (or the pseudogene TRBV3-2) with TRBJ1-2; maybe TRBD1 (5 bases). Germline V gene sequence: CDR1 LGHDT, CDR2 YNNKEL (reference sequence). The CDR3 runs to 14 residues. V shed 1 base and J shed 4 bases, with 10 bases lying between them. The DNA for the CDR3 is TGTGCCAGCAGCCAAGGAAACAGGCTCTATGGCTACACCTTC. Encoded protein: CASSQGNRLYGYTF.

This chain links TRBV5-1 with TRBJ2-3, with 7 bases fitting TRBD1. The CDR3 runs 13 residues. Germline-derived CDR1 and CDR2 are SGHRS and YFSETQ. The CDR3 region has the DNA TGCGCTTCTTCGGGACAGTTCACAGATACGCAGTATTTT. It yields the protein CASSGQFTDTQYF.

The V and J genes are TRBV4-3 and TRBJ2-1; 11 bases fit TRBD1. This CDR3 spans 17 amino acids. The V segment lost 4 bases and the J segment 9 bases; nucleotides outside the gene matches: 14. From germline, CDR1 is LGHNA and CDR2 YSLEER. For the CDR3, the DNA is TGCGCCAGCAGCCGCGTTGGACAGGGGGCGAAGAGTAGTGAGCAGTTCTTC. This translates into CASSRVGQGAKSSEQFF.

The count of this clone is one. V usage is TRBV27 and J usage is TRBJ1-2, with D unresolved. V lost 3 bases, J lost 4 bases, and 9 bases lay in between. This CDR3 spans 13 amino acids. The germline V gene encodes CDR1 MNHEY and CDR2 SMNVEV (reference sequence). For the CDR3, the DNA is TGTGCCAGCAGTTTGGCGGACGGCTATGGCTACACCTTC. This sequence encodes CASSLADGYGYTF.

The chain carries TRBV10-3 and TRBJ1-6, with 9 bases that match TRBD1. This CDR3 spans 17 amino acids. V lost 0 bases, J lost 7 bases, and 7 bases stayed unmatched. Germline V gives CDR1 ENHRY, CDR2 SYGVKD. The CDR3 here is CAISESKGQGSNSPLHF. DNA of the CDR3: TGTGCCATCAGTGAGTCGAAGGGACAGGGCTCAAATTCACCCCTCCACTTT.

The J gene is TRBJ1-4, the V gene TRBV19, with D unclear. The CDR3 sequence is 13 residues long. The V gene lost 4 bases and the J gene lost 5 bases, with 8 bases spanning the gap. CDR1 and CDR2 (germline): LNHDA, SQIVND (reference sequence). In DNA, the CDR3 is TGTGCCAGTAGTAACAGTCGAAATGAAAAACTGTTTTTT. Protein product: CASSNSRNEKLFF.

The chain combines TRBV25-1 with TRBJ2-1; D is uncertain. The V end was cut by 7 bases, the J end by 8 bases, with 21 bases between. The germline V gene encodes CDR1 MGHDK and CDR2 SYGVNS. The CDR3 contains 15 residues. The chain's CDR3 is CASIGRWGSTDEQFF. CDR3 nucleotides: TGTGCCAGCATTGGACGTTGGGGTAGCACGGATGAGCAGTTCTTC.

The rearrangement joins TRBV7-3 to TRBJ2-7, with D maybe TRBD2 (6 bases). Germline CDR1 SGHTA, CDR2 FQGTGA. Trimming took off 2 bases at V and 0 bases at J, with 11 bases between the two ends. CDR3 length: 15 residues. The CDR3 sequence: CASSLGAGPSYEQYF. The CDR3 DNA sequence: TGTGCCAGCAGCTTAGGTGCGGGGCCCTCCTACGAGCAGTACTTC.

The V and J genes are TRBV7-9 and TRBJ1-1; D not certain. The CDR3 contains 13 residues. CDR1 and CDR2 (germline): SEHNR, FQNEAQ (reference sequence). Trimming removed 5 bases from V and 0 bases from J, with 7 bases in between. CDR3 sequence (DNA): TGTGCCAGCAGCCGCCCATTGAACACTGAAGCTTTCTTT. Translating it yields CASSRPLNTEAFF.

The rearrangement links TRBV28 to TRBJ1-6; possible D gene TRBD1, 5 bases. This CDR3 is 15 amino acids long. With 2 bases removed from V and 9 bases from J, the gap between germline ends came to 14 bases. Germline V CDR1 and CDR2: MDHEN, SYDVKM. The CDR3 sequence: CASSLRQPRGSPLHF. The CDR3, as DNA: TGTGCCAGCAGTTTAAGACAGCCGCGTGGTTCACCCCTCCACTTT.

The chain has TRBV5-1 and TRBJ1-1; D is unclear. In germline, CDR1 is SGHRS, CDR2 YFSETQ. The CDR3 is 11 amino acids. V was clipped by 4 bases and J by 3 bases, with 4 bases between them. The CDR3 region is CASSQDTEAFF. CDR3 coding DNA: TGCGCCAGCAGCCAAGACACTGAAGCTTTCTTT.

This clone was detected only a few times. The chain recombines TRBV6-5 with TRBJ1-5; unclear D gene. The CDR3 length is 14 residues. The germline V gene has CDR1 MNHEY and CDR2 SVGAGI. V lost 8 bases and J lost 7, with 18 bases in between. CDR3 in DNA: TGTGCCAGCGAGGTCGGCGATGCGTGGCAGCCCCAGCATTTT. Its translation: CASEVGDAWQPQHF.

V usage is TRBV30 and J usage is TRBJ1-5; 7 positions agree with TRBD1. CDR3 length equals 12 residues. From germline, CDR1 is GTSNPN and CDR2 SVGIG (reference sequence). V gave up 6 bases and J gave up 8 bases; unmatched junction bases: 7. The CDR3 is CACGQDMEPQHF. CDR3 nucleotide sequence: TGTGCCTGTGGACAGGACATGGAGCCCCAGCATTTT.

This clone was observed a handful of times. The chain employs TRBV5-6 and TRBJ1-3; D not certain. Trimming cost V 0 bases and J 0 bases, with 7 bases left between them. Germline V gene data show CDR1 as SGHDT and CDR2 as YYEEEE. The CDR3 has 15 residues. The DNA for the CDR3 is TGTGCCAGCAGCTTGGTTGGGAGCTCTGGAAACACCATATATTTT. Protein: CASSLVGSSGNTIYF.

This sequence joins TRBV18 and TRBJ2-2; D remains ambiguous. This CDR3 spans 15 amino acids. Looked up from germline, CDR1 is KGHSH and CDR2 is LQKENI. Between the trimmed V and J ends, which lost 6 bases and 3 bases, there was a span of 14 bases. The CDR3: CASSSVIEDTGELFF. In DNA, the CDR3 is TGTGCCAGCTCGTCCGTCATTGAGGACACCGGGGAGCTGTTTTTT.

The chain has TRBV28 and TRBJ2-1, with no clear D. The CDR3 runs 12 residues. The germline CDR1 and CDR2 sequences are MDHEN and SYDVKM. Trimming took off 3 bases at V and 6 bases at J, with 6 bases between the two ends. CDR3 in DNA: TGTGCCAGCAGTTTCCCTGGCAATGAGCAGTTCTTC. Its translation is CASSFPGNEQFF. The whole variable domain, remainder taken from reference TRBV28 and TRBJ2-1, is DVKVTQSSRYLVKRTGEKVFLECVQDMDHENMFWYRQDPGLGLRLIYFSYDVKMKEKGDIPEGYSVSREKKERFSLILESASTNQTSMYLCASSFPGNEQFFGPGTRLTVL.

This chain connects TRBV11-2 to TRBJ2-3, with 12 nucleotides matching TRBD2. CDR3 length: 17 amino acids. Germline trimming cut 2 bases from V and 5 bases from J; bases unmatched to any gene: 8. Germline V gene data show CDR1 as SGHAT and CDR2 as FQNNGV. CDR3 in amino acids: CASSLPELAGGGDTQYF. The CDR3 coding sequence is TGTGCCAGCAGCTTACCCGAACTAGCGGGGGGCGGAGATACGCAGTATTTT.

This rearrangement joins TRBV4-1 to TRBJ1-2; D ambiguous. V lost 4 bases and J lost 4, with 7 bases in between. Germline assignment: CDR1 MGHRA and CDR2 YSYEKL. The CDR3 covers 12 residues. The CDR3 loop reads CASSPAGYGYTF. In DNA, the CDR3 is TGCGCCAGCAGCCCCGCCGGCTATGGCTACACCTTC.

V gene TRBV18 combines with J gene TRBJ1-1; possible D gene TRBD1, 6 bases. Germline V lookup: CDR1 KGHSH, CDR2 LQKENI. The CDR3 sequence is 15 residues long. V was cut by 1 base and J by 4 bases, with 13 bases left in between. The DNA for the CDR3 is TGTGCCAGCTCACCACGAGCAGGGGATATCACTGAAGCTTTCTTT. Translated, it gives CASSPRAGDITEAFF.